These T cell receptor beta chains were read from a single sample in a study of blood T cells in healthy people across ages. One entry per CDR3 protein, called by TCRdb with MiXCR from the 5' RACE reads. Of about 940,000 distinct CDR3 sequences in the sample, 40% to 60% are singletons; the top ten hold roughly 13%. Sequenced input: blood. Receptors were obtained from a man aged 30-40 years in good health. Each CDR3 is given with its conserved first and last residue. D genes are given only for firm matches.

>TRBJ1-1|TRBD1|TRBV28
CASSLGGGGMNTEAFF
>TRBJ1-1|-|TRBV28
CASSTLQGNTEAFF
>TRBJ2-7|-|TRBV18
CASSPRRSPFDEQYF
>TRBJ1-5|-|TRBV7-2
CASSSGRGGGNGNQPQHF
>TRBJ2-4|TRBD2|TRBV28
CASSSPGRGGIQYF
>TRBJ1-1|-|TRBV27
CAGSSGGVLNTEAFF
>TRBJ1-1|-|TRBV10-3
CAIRREGGSTEAFF
>TRBJ2-7|-|TRBV6-5
CASSYLGQAHEQYF
>TRBJ1-6|-|TRBV30
CAWSVLPGDSPLHF
>TRBJ1-1|-|TRBV18
CASSPMSNTEAFF
>TRBJ1-1|-|TRBV20-1
CSARDNRPYTEAFF
>TRBJ1-2|-|TRBV29-1
CSVVSGGNYGYTF
>TRBJ1-1|-|TRBV5-1
CASSSNTEAFF
>-|TRBD2|TRBV24-1
CATSDGTSGGAYEQYF
>TRBJ2-2|-|TRBV27
CASSTPGGSNTGELFF
>TRBJ2-5|-|TRBV6-6
CASSSGQGRETQYF
>TRBJ2-2|-|TRBV9
CASSARSDTGELFF
>TRBJ2-5|TRBD2|TRBV25-1
CASSAPGLVAETQYF
>TRBJ2-3|-|TRBV10-2
CASSVMGPSTDTQYF
>TRBJ1-3|TRBD1|TRBV5-1
CASGQGASGNTIYF
>TRBJ2-1|TRBD2|TRBV14
CASSRVSGGRSQRNEQFF
>TRBJ2-1|TRBD2|TRBV6-2/TRBV6-3
CASSYPERGEQFF
>TRBJ2-7|-|TRBV20-1
CSANSRLGHEQYF
>TRBJ2-7|-|TRBV5-1
CASSLGGDDRYEQYF
>TRBJ1-2|TRBD1|TRBV27
CASSSATGWYGYTF
>TRBJ2-1|TRBD2|TRBV6-5
CASRALTSGGWETQFF
>TRBJ2-5|-|TRBV5-1
CASSLHQETQYF